This is a list of T cell receptor beta chains from one sample in a study of blood T cell repertoires in COVID-19. Using immunoSEQ multiplex PCR, the repertoire was profiled, and TCRdb retains in-frame clones only, with some absent. In the table there are about 36,000 clones, just under 80% of which are singletons. The sample taken for sequencing was peripheral blood. The receptors were gathered from a man aged 60-69 years with acute or convalescent COVID-19. Both conserved end residues are part of each CDR3. A D gene is named only where the DNA matches it firmly. Not every row has a clone size; where given, it reads once, few, many or a size class.

J | V | size | D | DNA | CDR3
TRBJ2-7 | TRBV14 | once | TRBD2 | TGTGCCAGCAGCCAAGAGAAATTCGGGAGGGGATACTACGAGCAGTACTTC | CASSQEKFGRGYYEQYF
TRBJ2-3 | TRBV15 | . | TRBD2 | TGTGCCACCAGCGGGAGGGATGATACGCAGTATTTT | CATSGRDDTQYF
TRBJ2-3 | TRBV5-6 | . | . | TGTGCCAGCAGCTCCTCAAGATGGGAGGGACATGGAGATACGCAGTATTTT | CASSSSRWEGHGDTQYF
TRBJ2-7 | TRBV5-1 | once | TRBD2 | TGCGCCAGCAGCACGCGGACTAGCGGCTTTTCCTACGAGCAGTACTTC | CASSTRTSGFSYEQYF
TRBJ1-5 | TRBV6-5 | . | TRBD1 | TGTGCCAGCAGAGGACAGGAGAGGCACACTCAGCCCCAGCATTTT | CASRGQERHTQPQHF
TRBJ2-5 | TRBV24-1 | . | . | TGTGCCACCAGTCCAGGGATGGGGATAAGGGCAGAGACCCAGTACTTC | CATSPGMGIRAETQYF
TRBJ2-5 | TRBV11-3 | few | TRBD2 | TGTGCCAGCAGCTCGGGACTAGCGGACGGAGAGACCCAGTACTTC | CASSSGLADGETQYF
TRBJ2-5 | TRBV5-1 | . | TRBD1 | TGCGCCAGCAGCCTCGGGACAGGGGAAGAGACCCAGTACTTC | CASSLGTGEETQYF
TRBJ2-1 | TRBV6-4 | . | TRBD2 | TGTGCCAGCAGGACTAGCGGGGGGCGCAATGAGCAGTTCTTC | CASRTSGGRNEQFF
TRBJ2-7 | TRBV7-6 | . | TRBD1 | TGTGCCAGCAGCTTTGGACAGGGTGGCGAGCAGTACTTC | CASSFGQGGEQYF
TRBJ2-4 | TRBV5-4 | . | . | TGTGCCAGCAGCTTGGGCCAACTAGCCAAAAACATTCAGTACTTC | CASSLGQLAKNIQYF
TRBJ2-5 | TRBV6-5 | . | . | TGTGCCTCACTCCGAGGGGAGACCCAGTACTTC | CASLRGETQYF
TRBJ1-2 | TRBV30 | . | TRBD1 | TGTGCCTGGAGTGAGAGACAGGGAGCCCTCTATGGCTACACCTTC | CAWSERQGALYGYTF
TRBJ1-1 | TRBV6-2/TRBV6-3 | . | . | TGTGCCAGCAGTTACGGAGTTGTTGGGACTGAAGCTTTCTTT | CASSYGVVGTEAFF
TRBJ2-5 | TRBV7-9 | . | . | TGTGCCAGCAGCTTAGTAGGCAGCAGGGCAGGAAAGACCCAGTACTTC | CASSLVGSRAGKTQYF
TRBJ2-7 | TRBV6-2/TRBV6-3 | . | . | TGTGCCAGCAGCCGGACCGTCGCCACAGGTGTGGGCGAGCAGTACTTC | CASSRTVATGVGEQYF
TRBJ2-1 | TRBV27 | many | . | TGTGCCAGCAGCCCAACGCCCAACTTCCACAATGAGCAGTTCTTC | CASSPTPNFHNEQFF
TRBJ2-4 | TRBV9 | . | TRBD2 | TGTGCCAGCAGCGTAGAAACTAGCGGGCTGAAAAACATTCAGTACTTC | CASSVETSGLKNIQYF
TRBJ2-7 | TRBV6-5 | . | . | TGTGCCAGCAGTTACGGACAGCTCTCCTACGAGCAGTACTTC | CASSYGQLSYEQYF
TRBJ2-1 | TRBV5-6 | . | TRBD1 | TGTGCCAGCAGCTCCGTGTCGGGACAGGGATTTGCCCACAATGAGCAGTTCTTC | CASSSVSGQGFAHNEQFF
TRBJ1-6 | TRBV7-9 | . | . | TGTGCCAGCAGCCCATTAGGGGGGGCGGATTCACCCCTCCACTTT | CASSPLGGADSPLHF
TRBJ2-3 | TRBV12-3/TRBV12-4 | . | . | TGTGCCAGCAGTACCACAGGGACAGATACGCAGTATTTT | CASSTTGTDTQYF
TRBJ2-5 | TRBV30 | . | TRBD2 | TGTGCCTGGAACCCTAGCGGTCCCAAGGGAGAGACCCAGTACTTC | CAWNPSGPKGETQYF
TRBJ2-5 | TRBV25-1 | few | . | TGTGCCAGCAGTGAACACAGGGCGGCAGAGACCCAGTACTTC | CASSEHRAAETQYF
TRBJ2-1 | TRBV3-1/TRBV3-2 | . | TRBD2 | TGTTCTAGCGGGGTTGAGCAGTTCTTC | CSSGVEQFF
TRBJ2-7 | TRBV10-1 | . | TRBD1 | TGCGCCAGCAGTGTGGGACAGGTGGGCGAGCAGTACTTC | CASSVGQVGEQYF
TRBJ1-5 | TRBV2 | . | . | TGTGCCAGCAGTGAAGGGGGCGCGTCTCAGCCCCAGCATTTT | CASSEGGASQPQHF
TRBJ1-5 | TRBV18 | . | . | TGTGCCAGCTCACTCGACAGCGATCAGCCCCAGCATTTT | CASSLDSDQPQHF
TRBJ2-5 | TRBV5-1 | once | TRBD2 | TGCGCCAGCAGCCTAGGACTAGTCGCAAGGTTGTCGGAGACCCAGTACTTC | CASSLGLVARLSETQYF
TRBJ2-7 | TRBV4-3 | many | TRBD1 | TGCGCCAGCAGCCTGGGACAGGGGAATTACGAGCAGTACTTC | CASSLGQGNYEQYF
TRBJ1-3 | TRBV2 | . | . | TGTGCCAGCAGTGGGGACTTTGGAAACACCATATATTTT | CASSGDFGNTIYF
TRBJ2-5 | TRBV7-2 | once | TRBD2 | TGTGCCAGCAGCTTAAGGCGGGGGGACCAGTACTTC | CASSLRRGDQYF
TRBJ1-6 | TRBV9 | few | TRBD1 | TGTGCCAGCAGCGGCCCAGGGGGCAATTCACCCCTCCACTTT | CASSGPGGNSPLHF
TRBJ2-7 | TRBV27 | few | TRBD1 | TGTGCCAGCAGTTTCGAACCACCGGGACAGGGGTCCTACGAGCAGTACTTC | CASSFEPPGQGSYEQYF
TRBJ2-5 | TRBV5-1 | . | . | TGCGCCAGCAGCTTGGCCCAGCGAGAGACCCAGTACTTC | CASSLAQRETQYF
TRBJ2-7 | TRBV6-5 | . | . | TGTGCCAGCAGTTCCCCGTCCGGGACAAACGAGCAGTACTTC | CASSSPSGTNEQYF
TRBJ2-1 | TRBV11-3 | once | . | TGTGCCAGCAGCTCGGGACTTAATAGGGACAATGAGCAGTTCTTC | CASSSGLNRDNEQFF
TRBJ1-1 | TRBV29-1 | . | . | TGCAGCGTTGGCGGTATGAACACTGAAGCTTTCTTT | CSVGGMNTEAFF
TRBJ2-7 | TRBV6-2/TRBV6-3 | . | TRBD2 | TGTGCCAGCAGTTCGTGGGGGGGAACCTACGAGCAGTACTTC | CASSSWGGTYEQYF
TRBJ1-1 | TRBV19 | . | . | TGTGCCAGTAGTCACCAGGGGCTGGGCACTGAAGCTTTCTTT | CASSHQGLGTEAFF
TRBJ2-3 | TRBV7-9 | . | TRBD2 | TGTGCCAGCAGCTTAGCTAGCGGGACAGATACGCAGTATTTT | CASSLASGTDTQYF
TRBJ1-2 | TRBV5-4 | . | . | TGTGCCAGCAGCTTGGAGCAGGATTATGGCTACACCTTC | CASSLEQDYGYTF
TRBJ2-7 | TRBV11-2 | . | TRBD2 | TGTGCCAGCAGCCCTCGACTAGCGGGAGACCACGAGCAGTACTTC | CASSPRLAGDHEQYF
TRBJ2-5 | TRBV5-1 | . | TRBD2 | TGCGCCAGCAGCTTAACCCCGGCGGGAGGGCTTGAGACCCAGTACTTC | CASSLTPAGGLETQYF
TRBJ2-3 | TRBV18 | . | . | TGTGCCAGCTCACCACCGGTTCAGGGGCTCGCAGATACGCAGTATTTT | CASSPPVQGLADTQYF
TRBJ2-5 | TRBV11-3 | . | . | TGTGCCAGCAGCTTAGACTGGGGGGTTCGAGAGACCCAGTACTTC | CASSLDWGVRETQYF
TRBJ2-1 | TRBV20-1 | few | . | TGCAGTGCTAGAGATCTCCGGGTTAGCGTCTTC | CSARDLRVSVF
TRBJ1-6 | TRBV30 | . | TRBD1 | TGTGCCTGGAGTGGGACAGGGGGTTCTTATAATTCACCCCTCCACTTT | CAWSGTGGSYNSPLHF
TRBJ2-6 | TRBV29-1 | . | . | TGCAGCGCCCTTGTCTCTGGGGCCAACGTCCTGACTTTC | CSALVSGANVLTF
TRBJ1-5 | TRBV6-2/TRBV6-3 | few | . | TGTGCCAGCAGTGCGGGTCCCTACAATCAGCCCCAGCATTTT | CASSAGPYNQPQHF
TRBJ1-2 | TRBV12-3/TRBV12-4 | . | . | TGTGCCAGCAGTTTTGACAGAGACTATGGCTACACCTTC | CASSFDRDYGYTF
TRBJ2-5 | TRBV5-1 | . | TRBD1 | TGCGCCAGCAGCTCACAGGGGTTCCAAGAGACCCAGTACTTC | CASSSQGFQETQYF
TRBJ2-1 | TRBV7-9 | . | TRBD2 | TGTGCCAGCAGCACCATGACTAGCGGGAGGCCGCAATCCAATGAGCAGTTCTTC | CASSTMTSGRPQSNEQFF
TRBJ2-7 | TRBV7-8 | . | TRBD1 | TGTGCCAGCAGCTTTTGGGGGACAGCAAAAAACGAGCAGTACTTC | CASSFWGTAKNEQYF
TRBJ2-6 | TRBV5-1 | . | . | TGCGCCAGCAGCTGGACCACGGGACACTCACCGGGTGGGGCCAACGTCCTGACTTTC | CASSWTTGHSPGGANVLTF